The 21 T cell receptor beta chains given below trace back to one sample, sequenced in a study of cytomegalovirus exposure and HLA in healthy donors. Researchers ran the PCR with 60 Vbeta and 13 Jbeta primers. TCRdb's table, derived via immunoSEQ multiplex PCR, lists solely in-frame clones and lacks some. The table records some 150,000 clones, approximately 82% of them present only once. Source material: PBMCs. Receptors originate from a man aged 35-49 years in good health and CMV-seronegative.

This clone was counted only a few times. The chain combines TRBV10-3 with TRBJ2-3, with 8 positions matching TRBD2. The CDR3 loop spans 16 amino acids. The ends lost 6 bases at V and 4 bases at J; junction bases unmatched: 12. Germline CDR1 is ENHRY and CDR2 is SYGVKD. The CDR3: CAIRNTMSGSPDTQYF. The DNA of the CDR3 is TGTGCCATCAGAAATACCATGAGCGGGAGTCCAGATACGCAGTATTTT.

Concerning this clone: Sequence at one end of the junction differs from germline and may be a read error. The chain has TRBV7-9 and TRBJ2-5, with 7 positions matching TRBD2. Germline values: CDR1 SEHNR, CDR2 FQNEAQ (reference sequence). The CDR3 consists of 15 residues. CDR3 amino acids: CSSSLGGRDKETQYF. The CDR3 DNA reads TGTTCCAGCAGCTTAGGAGGGAGGGATAAAGAGACCCAGTACTTC.

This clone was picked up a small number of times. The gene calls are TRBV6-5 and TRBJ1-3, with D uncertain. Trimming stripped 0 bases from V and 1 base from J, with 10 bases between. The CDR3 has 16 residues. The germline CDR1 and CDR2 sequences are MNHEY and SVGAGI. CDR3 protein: CASSYSKQLSGNTIYF. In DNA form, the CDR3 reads TGTGCCAGCAGTTACTCGAAACAGCTTTCTGGAAACACCATATATTTT.

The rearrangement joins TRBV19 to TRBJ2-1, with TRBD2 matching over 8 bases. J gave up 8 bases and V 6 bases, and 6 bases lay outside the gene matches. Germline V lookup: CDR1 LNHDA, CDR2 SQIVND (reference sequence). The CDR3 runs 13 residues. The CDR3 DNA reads TGTGCCAGTAGGACGACTAGCGAGGATGAGCAGTTCTTC. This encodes CASRTTSEDEQFF.

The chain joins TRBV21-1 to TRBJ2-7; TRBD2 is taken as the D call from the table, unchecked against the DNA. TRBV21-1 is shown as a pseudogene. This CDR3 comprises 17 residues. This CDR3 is CASSKSQMPGGLHEQYF. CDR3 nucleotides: TGTGCCAGCAGCAAAAGTCAGATGCCGGGAGGGCTCCACGAGCAGTACTTC.

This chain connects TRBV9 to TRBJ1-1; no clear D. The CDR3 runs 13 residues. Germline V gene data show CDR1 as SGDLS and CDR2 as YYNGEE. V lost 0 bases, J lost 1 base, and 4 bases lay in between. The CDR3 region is CASSVAGNTEAFF. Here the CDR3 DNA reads TGTGCCAGCAGCGTAGCAGGGAACACTGAAGCTTTCTTT.

CDR3 sequence (DNA): TGTGCCAGCAGCTCCTACAGGGGAAAGAAAAATGGCTACACCTTC. This gives the protein CASSSYRGKKNGYTF. V gene TRBV11-2 combines with J gene TRBJ1-2, with TRBD1 matching over 7 bases. The ends lost 4 bases at V and 6 bases at J; junction bases unmatched: 11. Looked up from germline, CDR1 is SGHAT and CDR2 is FQNNGV. This CDR3 is 15 amino acids long.

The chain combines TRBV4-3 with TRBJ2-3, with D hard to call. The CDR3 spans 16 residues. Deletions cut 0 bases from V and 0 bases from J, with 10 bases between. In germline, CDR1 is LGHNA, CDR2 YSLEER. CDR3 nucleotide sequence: TGCGCCAGCAGCCAAGACCTTCGGTCAAGCACAGATACGCAGTATTTT. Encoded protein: CASSQDLRSSTDTQYF.

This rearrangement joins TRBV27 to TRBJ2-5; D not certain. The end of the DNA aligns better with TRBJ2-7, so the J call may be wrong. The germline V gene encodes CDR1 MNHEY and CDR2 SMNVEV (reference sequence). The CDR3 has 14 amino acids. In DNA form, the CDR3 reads TGTGCCAGCAGTCTATGGAGTGGCTTCTACGAGCAGTACTTC. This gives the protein CASSLWSGFYEQYF.

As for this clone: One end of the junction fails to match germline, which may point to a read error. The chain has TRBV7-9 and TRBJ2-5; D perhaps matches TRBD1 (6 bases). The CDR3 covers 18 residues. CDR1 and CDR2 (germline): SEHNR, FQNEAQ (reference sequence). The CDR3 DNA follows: TGTTCCAGCAGCCCGCCGCGGACAGCGAATGCGAAGAAGGAGACCCAGTACTTC. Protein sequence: CSSSPPRTANAKKETQYF.

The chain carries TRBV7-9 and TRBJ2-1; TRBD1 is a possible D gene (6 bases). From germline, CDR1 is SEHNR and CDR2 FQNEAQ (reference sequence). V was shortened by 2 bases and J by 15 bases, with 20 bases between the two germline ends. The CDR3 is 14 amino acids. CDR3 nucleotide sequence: TGTGCCAGCAGCTTAAGGCACAGACAGGCCGGGATGTTCTTC. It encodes CASSLRHRQAGMFF.

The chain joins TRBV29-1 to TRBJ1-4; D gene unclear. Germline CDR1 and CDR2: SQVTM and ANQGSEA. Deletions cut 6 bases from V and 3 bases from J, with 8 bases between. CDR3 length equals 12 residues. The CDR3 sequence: CSVKAPNEKLFF. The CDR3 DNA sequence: TGCAGCGTCAAAGCGCCTAATGAAAAACTGTTTTTT.

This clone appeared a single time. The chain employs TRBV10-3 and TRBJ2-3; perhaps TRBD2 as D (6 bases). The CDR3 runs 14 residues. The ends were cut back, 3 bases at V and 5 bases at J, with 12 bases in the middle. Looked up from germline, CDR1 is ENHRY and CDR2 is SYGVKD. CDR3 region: CAISESYGGDTQYF. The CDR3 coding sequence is TGTGCCATCAGTGAAAGTTACGGGGGAGATACGCAGTATTTT.

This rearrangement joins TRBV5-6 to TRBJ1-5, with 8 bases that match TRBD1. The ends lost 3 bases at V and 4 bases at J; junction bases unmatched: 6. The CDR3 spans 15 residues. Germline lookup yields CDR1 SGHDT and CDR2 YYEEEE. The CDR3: CASSWGTGVNQPQHF. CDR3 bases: TGTGCCAGCAGCTGGGGGACAGGAGTTAATCAGCCCCAGCATTTT.

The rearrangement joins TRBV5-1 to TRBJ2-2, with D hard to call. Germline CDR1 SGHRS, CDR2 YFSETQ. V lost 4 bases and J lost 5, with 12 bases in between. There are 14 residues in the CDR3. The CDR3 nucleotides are TGCGCCAGCAGCACCGGTGGCGGAACCGGGGAGCTGTTTTTT. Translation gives CASSTGGGTGELFF.

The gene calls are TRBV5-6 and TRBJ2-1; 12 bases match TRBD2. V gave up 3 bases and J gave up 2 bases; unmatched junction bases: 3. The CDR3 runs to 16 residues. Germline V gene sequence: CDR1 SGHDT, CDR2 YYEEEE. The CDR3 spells CASSSSGGATYNEQFF. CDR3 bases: TGTGCCAGCAGCTCTAGCGGGGGGGCCACCTACAATGAGCAGTTCTTC.

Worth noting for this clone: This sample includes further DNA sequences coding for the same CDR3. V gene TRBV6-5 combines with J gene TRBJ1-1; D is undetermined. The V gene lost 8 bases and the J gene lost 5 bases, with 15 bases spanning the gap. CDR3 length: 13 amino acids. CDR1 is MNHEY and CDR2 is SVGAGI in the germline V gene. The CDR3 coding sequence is TGTGCCAGCTGTTTACGGTCGGAGACTGAAGCTTTCTTT. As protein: CASCLRSETEAFF.

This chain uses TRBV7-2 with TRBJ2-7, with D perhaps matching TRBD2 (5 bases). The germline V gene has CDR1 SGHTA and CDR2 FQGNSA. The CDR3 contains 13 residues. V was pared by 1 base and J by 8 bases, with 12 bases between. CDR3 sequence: CASSLGVGNQQYF. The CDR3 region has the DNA TGTGCCAGCAGCTTAGGGGTCGGGAACCAGCAGTACTTC.

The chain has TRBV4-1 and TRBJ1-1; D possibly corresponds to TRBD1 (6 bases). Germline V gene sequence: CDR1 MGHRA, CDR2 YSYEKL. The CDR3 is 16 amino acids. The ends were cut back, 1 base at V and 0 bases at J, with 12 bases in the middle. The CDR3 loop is CASSQGVYRVNTEAFF. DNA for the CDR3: TGCGCCAGCAGCCAAGGTGTATACAGGGTGAACACTGAAGCTTTCTTT.

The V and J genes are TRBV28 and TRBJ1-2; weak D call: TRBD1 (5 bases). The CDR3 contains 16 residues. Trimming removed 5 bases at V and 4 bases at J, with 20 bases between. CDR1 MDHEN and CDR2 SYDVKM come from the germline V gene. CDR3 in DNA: TGTGCCAGCAGTCCCCCTACTCGGAGGGGTACCTATGGCTACACCTTC. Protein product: CASSPPTRRGTYGYTF.

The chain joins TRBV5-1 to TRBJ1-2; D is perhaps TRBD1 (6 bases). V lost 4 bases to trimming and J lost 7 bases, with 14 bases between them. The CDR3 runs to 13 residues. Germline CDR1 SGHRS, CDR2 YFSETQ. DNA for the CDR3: TGCGCCAGCAGCCAGGGGTTTGTGACTGGCTACACCTTC. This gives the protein CASSQGFVTGYTF. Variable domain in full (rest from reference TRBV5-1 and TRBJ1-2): KAGVTQTPRYLIKTRGQQVTLSCSPISGHRSVSWYQQTPGQGLQFLFEYFSETQRNKGNFPGRFSGRQFSNSRSEMNVSTLELGDSALYLCASSQGFVTGYTFGSGTRLTVV.